The sequence of this TCR beta chain was determined in a study of T cells in localized non-small cell lung cancer. General study findings and limits: Tumor trailed uninvolved adjacent lung in T cell clonality, which peaked there. In adjacent lung appeared a median around 57 of the top 100 tumor clones. Heterogeneity is still possible, as just one tumor region was sequenced. Blood T cell density predicted longer survival; adjacent-lung clonality, shorter.

The V gene lost 0 bases and the J gene lost 8 bases, with 4 bases spanning the gap. Germline CDR1 and CDR2: MNHEY and SVGAGI. The CDR3 contains 12 residues. Repertoires were generated with immunoSEQ multiplex PCR, while TCRdb's copy carries only in-frame clones and drops some. In the table there are fewer than 20,000 clones, about 90% of which are singletons. On this clone itself: As yet, its antigen is unknown.

Sequencing used peripheral blood, obtained before any cancer treatment. The V call is TRBV6-5, the J call TRBJ1-4; no clear D. This TCR was recovered from a woman aged 35 to 75 with stage I lung adenocarcinoma. The CDR3 bases are TGTGCCAGCAGTTACTCGATGGAAAAACTGTTTTTT. Translating it yields CASSYSMEKLFF.